Below, 5 T cell receptor beta chains from the same sample are listed, as sequenced in a study of cytomegalovirus exposure and HLA in healthy donors. Vbeta (60) and Jbeta (13) primers were used in the PCR. Produced via immunoSEQ multiplex PCR; TCRdb's table is partial and in-frame only. The sample shows some 150,000 clones, roughly 84% of them seen only once. The specimen was PBMCs. Receptors were obtained from a boy younger than 10 in good health and CMV-seronegative.

A remark on this clone: This sample includes further DNA sequences coding for the same CDR3. The rearrangement joins TRBV5-1 to TRBJ2-3; maybe TRBD2 (7 bases). This CDR3 is 18 amino acids long. Trimming stripped 4 bases from V and 2 bases from J, with 23 bases between. Per germline, CDR1 SGHRS and CDR2 YFSETQ. The CDR3 sequence is CASSVRGGGRVNTDTQYF. CDR3 in DNA: TGCGCCAGCAGCGTGAGGGGGGGAGGACGTGTTAACACAGATACGCAGTATTTT.

This clone was found a few times. V is TRBV2 and J is TRBJ1-3; 7 bases match TRBD1. Germline V lookup: CDR1 SNHLY, CDR2 FYNNEI. This CDR3 is 14 amino acids long. The V and J ends lost 6 bases and 1 base, in that order; junction bases with no gene match: 3. CDR3 bases: TGTGCCAGCAGGGACAGGACATCTGGAAACACCATATATTTT. Protein sequence: CASRDRTSGNTIYF.

The genes are TRBV5-1 and TRBJ1-1; weak D call: TRBD1 (5 bases). Trimming cost V 0 bases and J 2 bases, with 11 bases left between them. Germline CDR1 and CDR2: SGHRS and YFSETQ. The CDR3 is made up of 15 amino acids. The chain's CDR3 is CASSLEAGYNTEAFF. The CDR3 DNA is TGCGCCAGCAGCTTGGAGGCAGGGTATAACACTGAAGCTTTCTTT. Using reference TRBV5-1 and TRBJ1-1 for the parts outside the CDR3, the full variable domain is KAGVTQTPRYLIKTRGQQVTLSCSPISGHRSVSWYQQTPGQGLQFLFEYFSETQRNKGNFPGRFSGRQFSNSRSEMNVSTLELGDSALYLCASSLEAGYNTEAFFGQGTRLTVV.

The chain employs TRBV13 and TRBJ2-1, with 10 positions matching TRBD2. CDR3 length: 16 residues. Germline V CDR1 and CDR2: PRHDT, FYEKMQ (reference sequence). V lost 4 bases, J lost 4 bases, and 7 bases stayed unmatched. The CDR3 is CASSSRLAGLYNEQFF. As DNA, the CDR3 is TGTGCCAGCAGCTCGAGACTAGCGGGCCTTTACAATGAGCAGTTCTTC.

The CDR3 DNA reads as TGTGCCAGCAGCTTAGCACCCTATAGGAGCTACGAGCAGTACTTC. Translating gives CASSLAPYRSYEQYF. The chain carries TRBV11-3 and TRBJ2-7; D is unclear. Germline V CDR1 and CDR2: SGHNT, YENEEA. This CDR3 spans 15 amino acids. V lost 1 base and J lost 3, with 13 bases in between. The complete variable domain, with remaining parts taken from reference TRBV11-3 and TRBJ2-7, reads EAGVVQSPRYKIIEKKQPVAFWCNPISGHNTLYWYLQNLGQGPELLIRYENEEAVDDSQLPKDRFSAERLKGVDSTLKIQPAELGDSAVYLCASSLAPYRSYEQYFGPGTRLTVT.